A selection of T cell receptor beta chains follows, all from one sample in a study of blood T cell repertoires in COVID-19. Assay used: immunoSEQ multiplex PCR; TCRdb lists only in-frame clones, some missing. The sample has about 100,000 clones; roughly 87% are singletons. The sample taken for sequencing was peripheral blood. These TCRs come from a woman aged 45-59 years with COVID-19, enrolled during active disease. CDR3s leave out the opening cysteine and the closing phenylalanine or tryptophan.

TRBV12-3/TRBV12-4 ASNRQRGEQY
TRBV3-1/TRBV3-2 ASSPSGQPGLNTEAF
TRBV6-5 ASSFLAGAETQY
TRBV12-3/TRBV12-4 ASSLARYQPQH
TRBV7-9 ASSLVSAGGLNEQF
TRBV5-1 ASSSRGQRNTGELF
TRBV7-3 ASSLGAGTSQY
TRBV4-1 ASSQTTGNQPQH
TRBV29-1 SVEDLGDRASTDTQY
TRBV3-1/TRBV3-2 ASTGWDRVHEQY
TRBV5-4 ASSPGQGPYEQY
TRBV10-3 AIRESLAGNTGELF
TRBV6-1 ASSEWGGTTTGELF
TRBV7-9 ASSRGLFNNEQF
TRBV11-2 ASSLKGTISYNEQF
TRBV15 ATSRDSRQEGTGELF
TRBV3-1/TRBV3-2 ASSQTGGAGEKLF
TRBV19 ASSIRDSATNEKLF
TRBV5-6 ASRGDRDRPYEQY
TRBV6-5 ASSSSGTGQETQY
TRBV6-2/TRBV6-3 ASSQREDRSSYNSPLH
TRBV4-1 ASSPGDTEAF
TRBV7-9 ASSGYGGTDTYEQY
TRBV7-2 ASSRDRNTEAF
TRBV13 ASRLSGGAWEQY
TRBV28 ATGGAGETQY
TRBV11-2 ASSFPGAGQGTSYEQY
TRBV4-3 ASSQESSGGHT